This TCR beta chain originates from a study of PD-1 blockade in classical Hodgkin lymphoma. Study-wide findings and caveats: By C4D1, CD4+ diversity increased significantly, especially in complete responders.

Germline V lookup: CDR1 MNHNS, CDR2 SASEGT. The CDR3 totals 11 residues. The assay was immunoSEQ multiplex PCR, and TCRdb's table has in-frame clones only and misses some. The table includes about 30,000 clones, 80% to 90% detected once. Time point defined: cycle 4 day 1 (C4D1), after about 6 weeks of nivolumab. Each patient's relapse followed autologous stem cell transplantation, and brentuximab vedotin exposure varied. Magnetic depletion of unwanted cells isolated CD4+ T cells from thawed PBMCs. As to this clone: What it binds is not known. A read error may produce the germline difference seen at one junction end.

This clonotype originated in a human donor with classical Hodgkin lymphoma. This rearrangement joins TRBV6-1 to TRBJ2-4, with 7 bases matching TRBD1. Sample: CD4+ T cells from blood, taken before the fourth cycle of nivolumab. CDR3 DNA: TGTGCCAGCAGTGAAGACGGGACAGCCGTCTTC. Its translation is CASSEDGTAVF.